This entry lists 15 T cell receptor beta chains sequenced from one sample in a study of T cells expressing NK-cell markers. TCRdb processed the 5' RACE reads again and assigns one entry to each CDR3 protein, with no DNA. This sample's clone table lists some 340,000 distinct CDR3 sequences. Sequenced material: blood T cells: a sorted CD56 or NKG2C T cell subset, CD4+ or CD8+ T cells, or bulk PBMC T cells (not recorded which). Receptors originate from a man aged 18 to 69 in good health.

The gene calls are TRBV5-1 and TRBJ2-3; absent DNA, TCRdb's TRBD1 call cannot be checked. In germline, CDR1 is SGHRS, CDR2 YFSETQ. This CDR3 is built from 19 residues. The chain's CDR3 is CASSLVGGQGINLPDTQYF. The complete variable domain, with remaining parts taken from reference TRBV5-1 and TRBJ2-3, reads KAGVTQTPRYLIKTRGQQVTLSCSPISGHRSVSWYQQTPGQGLQFLFEYFSETQRNKGNFPGRFSGRQFSNSRSEMNVSTLELGDSALYLCASSLVGGQGINLPDTQYFGPGTRLTVL.

The rearrangement joins TRBV18 to TRBJ1-2; TCRdb indicates TRBD1, and absent DNA this call remains unverified. CDR3 length equals 13 residues. Germline values: CDR1 KGHSH, CDR2 LQKENI. This CDR3 reads CASSPTGELGYTF.

This chain joins TRBV3-1 and TRBJ2-2; the TCRdb call, TRBD1, lacks DNA for checking. The CDR3 sequence is 18 residues long. Germline values: CDR1 LGHDT, CDR2 YNNKEL (reference sequence). This chain's CDR3 is CASSQYSRGGGNTGELFF.

V usage is TRBV24-1 and J usage is TRBJ2-2. CDR1 is KGHDR and CDR2 is SFDVKD in the germline V gene. The CDR3 runs to 14 residues. CDR3 sequence: CATSDSVSPGELFF.

CDR3 amino acids: CASSFRPDYSGNTIYF. The rearrangement uses TRBV12-3 or TRBV12-4 and TRBJ1-3. This CDR3 comprises 16 residues.

The chain links TRBV7-9 to TRBJ1-1. Per the germline V gene, CDR1 is SEHNR and CDR2 is FQNEAQ (reference sequence). This CDR3 contains 12 residues. CDR3 sequence reads: CASSPLRDEAFF.

This chain connects TRBV25-1 to TRBJ1-4; TCRdb reports TRBD1, a call that lacks DNA to check it against. This CDR3 has 15 amino acids. Germline V CDR1 and CDR2: MGHDK, SYGVNS. This chain's CDR3 is CASSDYRGVNEKLFF.

The CDR3: CSVEVRGENTEAFF. J is TRBJ1-1 and V is TRBV29-1; TCRdb returns TRBD1, unconfirmable since there is no DNA. The CDR3 covers 14 residues. Germline CDR1 and CDR2: SQVTM and ANQGSEA.

The chain has TRBV7-3 and TRBJ2-7. From germline, CDR1 is SGHTA and CDR2 FQGTGA. The length of the CDR3 is 11 residues. The chain's CDR3 is CASSQDGEQYF.

V usage is TRBV3-1 and J usage is TRBJ1-4; the D call of TRBD1 rests on TCRdb alone, since no DNA is present to check it. CDR1 is LGHDT and CDR2 is YNNKEL in the germline V gene (reference sequence). The CDR3 runs to 15 residues. The CDR3 sequence: CASSPRDGQNEKLFF. The full variable domain, completed using reference TRBV3-1 and TRBJ1-4, is DTAVSQTPKYLVTQMGNDKSIKCEQNLGHDTMYWYKQDSKKFLKIMFSYNNKELIINETVPNRFSPKSPDKAHLNLHINSLELGDSAVYFCASSPRDGQNEKLFFGSGTQLSVL.

J is TRBJ1-1 and V is TRBV5-1; TCRdb names TRBD1, which stays unverified in the absence of DNA. CDR1 is SGHRS and CDR2 is YFSETQ in the germline V gene. The length of the CDR3 is 15 residues. The CDR3 sequence: CASSSTGGAKTEAFF.

The chain carries TRBV2 and TRBJ2-3; no DNA is available, so the TRBD2 call from TCRdb remains unchecked. This CDR3 has 15 residues. CDR1 is SNHLY and CDR2 is FYNNEI in the germline V gene. CDR3 region: CASSVGGGTTDTQYF.

V gene TRBV7-8 combines with J gene TRBJ2-7; TCRdb gives TRBD1 as the D gene, but with no DNA this cannot be confirmed. The CDR3 has 15 amino acids. Per the germline V gene, CDR1 is SGHVS and CDR2 is FQNEAQ. CDR3 amino acids: CASSRLAGAGYEQYF.

This chain uses TRBV6-1 with TRBJ2-1; TCRdb's assignment of TRBD2 cannot be checked, as there is no DNA. Germline loops: CDR1 MNHNS, CDR2 SASEGT. CDR3 length: 16 amino acids. CDR3 sequence reads: CASRGLAGATGYEQFF.

V and J are TRBV11-2 and TRBJ2-7; the TCRdb call, TRBD2, lacks DNA for checking. Germline V gives CDR1 SGHAT, CDR2 FQNNGV. The CDR3 length is 14 residues. This CDR3 is CASSYRTSGYEQYF. The full variable domain, with the rest looked up from reference TRBV11-2 and TRBJ2-7, is EAGVAQSPRYKIIEKRQSVAFWCNPISGHATLYWYQQILGQGPKLLIQFQNNGVVDDSQLPKDRFSAERLKGVDSTLKIQPAKLEDSAVYLCASSYRTSGYEQYFGPGTRLTVT.